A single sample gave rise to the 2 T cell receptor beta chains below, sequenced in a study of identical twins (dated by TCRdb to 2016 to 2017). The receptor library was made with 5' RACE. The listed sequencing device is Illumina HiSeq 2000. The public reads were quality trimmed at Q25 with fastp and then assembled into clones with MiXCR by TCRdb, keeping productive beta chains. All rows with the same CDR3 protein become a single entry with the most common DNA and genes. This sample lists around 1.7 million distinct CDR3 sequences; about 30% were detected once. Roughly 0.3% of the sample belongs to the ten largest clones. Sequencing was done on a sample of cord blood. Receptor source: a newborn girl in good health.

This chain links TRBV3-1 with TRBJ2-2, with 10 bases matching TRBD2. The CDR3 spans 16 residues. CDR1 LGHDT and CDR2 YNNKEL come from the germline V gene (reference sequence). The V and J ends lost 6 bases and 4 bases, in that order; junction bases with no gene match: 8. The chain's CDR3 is CASRASGSQTTGELFF. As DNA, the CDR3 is TGTGCCAGCAGGGCTAGCGGGAGTCAGACCACCGGGGAGCTGTTTTTT.

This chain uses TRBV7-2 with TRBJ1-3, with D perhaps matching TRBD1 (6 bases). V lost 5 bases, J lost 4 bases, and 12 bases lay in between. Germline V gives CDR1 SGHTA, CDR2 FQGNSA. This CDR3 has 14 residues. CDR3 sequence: CASSRPGTGNTIYF. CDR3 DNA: TGTGCCAGCAGCCGACCCGGGACAGGAAACACCATATATTTT. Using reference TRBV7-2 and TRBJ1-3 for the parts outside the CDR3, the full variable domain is GAGVSQSPSNKVTEKGKDVELRCDPISGHTALYWYRQSLGQGLEFLIYFQGNSAPDKSGLPSDRFSAERTGGSVSTLTIQRTQQEDSAVYLCASSRPGTGNTIYFGEGSWLTVV.